This record concerns one TCR beta chain sequence. The record originates from a study of blood T cell repertoires in COVID-19. Study in general: Donors in the United States, Italy and Spain gave samples during acute or convalescent COVID-19. Sources were T cells, B-cell-depleted T cells, or PBMCs; the material itself was cDNA or gDNA.

How the authors handled the data: For nucleated cells, counts were estimated from reference gene primer amplification. Only in-frame clones appear in the TCRdb table, and some are missing; sequencing was by immunoSEQ multiplex PCR. D and trimming were read from the DNA, whereas the V and J calls and clone size are those reported in that table. This sample yields approximately 120,000 clones, of which around 81% are seen a single time; under 11% belongs to the top ten. With 2 bases clipped from V and 5 bases from J, the junction kept 5 bases outside the gene matches. Germline CDR1 reads LGHNA; CDR2 reads YSLEER. The CDR3 sequence is 14 residues long.

V is TRBV4-3 and J is TRBJ2-5; 7 bases line up with TRBD1. The sequence derives from a human donor in a cohort sampled during active COVID-19. Sequencing used peripheral blood. The CDR3 spells CASSQNRGSETQYF. The CDR3 bases are TGCGCCAGCAGCCAAAACAGGGGATCGGAGACCCAGTACTTC.